This T cell receptor (beta chain) emerged from a study of control samples from healthy donors and cancer patients. Trimming removed 1 base at V and 1 base at J, with 10 bases between. Germline CDR1 and CDR2: LGHDT and YNNKEL (reference sequence). This CDR3 has 15 amino acids. Assay: immunoSEQ multiplex PCR; the TCRdb copy retains only in-frame clones and omits some. The listing records about 190,000 clones. The sequence derives from a woman aged 25 to 39 in good health. V gene TRBV3-1 (or the pseudogene TRBV3-2) combines with J gene TRBJ1-1; D may be TRBD1 (5 bases). The specimen was blood. CDR3 loop: CASSQVAGGNTEAFF. CDR3 nucleotides: TGTGCCAGCAGCCAAGTGGCGGGGGGGAACACTGAAGCTTTCTTT.